This passage covers 19 T cell receptor beta chains from one sample sequenced in a study of shared clonotypes between healthy human individuals (dated by TCRdb to the early 2020s). The method was the immunoSEQ multiplex PCR assay. TCRdb stores this immuneACCESS table with in-frame sequences only. Part of the clones is absent; in the studies checked, under half of the shortfall reflects unresolved V genes, and no reason is known for the rest. The sample table lists about 730,000 clones, 55% to 75% of them with a count of one. The ten most abundant clones make up under 2% of the sample. The specimen sequenced was memory CD4+ T cells sorted from blood. The cell subset or site label here, explained by the study, means: CD45RA-negative fraction. These receptor sequences come from a woman aged 25 to 45 in good health.

V and J are TRBV11-2 and TRBJ2-3; 10 bases agree with TRBD2. J gave up 4 bases and V 1 base, and 8 bases lay outside the gene matches. CDR1 SGHAT and CDR2 FQNNGV come from the germline V gene. The CDR3 is made up of 17 amino acids. The CDR3 loop is CASSLGVSGRASDTQYF. Written as DNA, the CDR3 is TGTGCCAGCAGCTTAGGGGTCAGCGGGAGGGCCTCAGATACGCAGTATTTT.

J is TRBJ2-7 and V is TRBV15; tentatively, D is TRBD1 (5 bases). CDR1 and CDR2 from the germline V gene are LNHNV and YYDKDF (reference sequence). The V end was cut by 0 bases, the J end by 2 bases, with 14 bases between. CDR3 length equals 16 residues. The CDR3 nucleotides are TGTGCCACCAGCAGAGATCTGTTACAGGCCACCTACGAGCAGTACTTC. Protein product: CATSRDLLQATYEQYF.

The chain uses TRBV11-3 and TRBJ1-1, with 7 bases matching TRBD1. Losses at the gene ends were 5 bases for V and 3 bases for J; bases not matched to a gene: 3. This CDR3 is 13 amino acids long. Per the germline V gene, CDR1 is SGHNT and CDR2 is YENEEA. The CDR3 DNA sequence: TGTGCCAGCAGCGACAGGGCGGACACTGAAGCTTTCTTT. It translates to CASSDRADTEAFF.

The chain joins TRBV28 to TRBJ2-7; TRBD1 agrees at 9 bases. Losses at the gene ends were 5 bases for V and 4 bases for J; bases not matched to a gene: 6. Germline assignment: CDR1 MDHEN and CDR2 SYDVKM. The length of the CDR3 is 14 residues. The CDR3, as DNA: TGTGCCAGCAGTACCCGGACAGGGGCTTACGAGCAGTACTTC. Translation gives CASSTRTGAYEQYF.

The chain uses TRBV11-2 and TRBJ2-1; 11 positions match TRBD2. The ends lost 3 bases at V and 1 base at J; junction bases unmatched: 11. This CDR3 is 19 amino acids long. Per germline, CDR1 SGHAT and CDR2 FQNNGV. This chain's CDR3 is CASSFGTSGPKRSYNEQFF. The CDR3 DNA sequence: TGTGCCAGCAGCTTTGGGACTAGCGGCCCCAAGAGGTCCTACAATGAGCAGTTCTTC.

V is TRBV28 and J is TRBJ1-5, with D uncertain. The ends were cut back, 1 base at V and 0 bases at J, with 7 bases in the middle. Germline V lookup: CDR1 MDHEN, CDR2 SYDVKM. CDR3 length: 15 amino acids. The CDR3, as DNA: TGTGCCAGCAGTTTATTGACATATAGCAATCAGCCCCAGCATTTT. Translated: CASSLLTYSNQPQHF.

The count of this clone is one. The rearrangement uses TRBV28 and TRBJ1-3, with D unclear. This CDR3 spans 14 amino acids. In germline, CDR1 is MDHEN, CDR2 SYDVKM. V was trimmed by 2 bases and J by 2 bases, leaving 7 bases between them. The CDR3: CASSLNRPGNTIYF. CDR3 bases: TGTGCCAGCAGTTTAAACAGACCTGGAAACACCATATATTTT. The whole variable domain, filled in from reference TRBV28 and TRBJ1-3, reads DVKVTQSSRYLVKRTGEKVFLECVQDMDHENMFWYRQDPGLGLRLIYFSYDVKMKEKGDIPEGYSVSREKKERFSLILESASTNQTSMYLCASSLNRPGNTIYFGEGSWLTVV.

CDR3 region: CASSEPGQGGTNEQYF. The CDR3 DNA reads as TGCGCCAGCAGTGAGCCGGGACAGGGGGGGACTAACGAGCAGTACTTC. The chain joins TRBV10-2 to TRBJ2-7; 11 bases are a match to TRBD1. The CDR3 extends over 16 amino acids. The V gene end was trimmed by 2 bases and the J gene end by 5 bases; junction bases not matched to a gene: 8. Germline CDR1 reads WSHSY; CDR2 reads SAAADI.

V is TRBV7-9 and J is TRBJ2-1, with 7 bases that match TRBD2. The CDR3 length is 14 residues. V lost 1 base to trimming and J lost 7 bases; unmatched junction nucleotides: 4. Germline V gives CDR1 SEHNR, CDR2 FQNEAQ (reference sequence). The CDR3 DNA follows: TGTGCCAGCAGCTTAGGGACTAGGGGTAATGAGCAGTTCTTC. Translated, it gives CASSLGTRGNEQFF.

The chain uses TRBV11-2 and TRBJ1-5; D possibly corresponds to TRBD1 (6 bases). Trimming took off 2 bases at V and 7 bases at J, with 15 bases between the two ends. The CDR3 has 15 amino acids. CDR1 is SGHAT and CDR2 is FQNNGV in the germline V gene. The chain's CDR3 is CASSLTDARGQPQHF. The CDR3 nucleotides are TGTGCCAGCAGCTTAACAGACGCCAGGGGCCAGCCCCAGCATTTT.

The V and J genes are TRBV18 and TRBJ1-2; possibly TRBD1 for D (5 bases). The CDR3 sequence is 15 residues long. Trimming pared 3 bases from V and 4 bases from J, leaving 15 bases between. Germline V gives CDR1 KGHSH, CDR2 LQKENI. The CDR3: CASSPGLGPLYGYTF. DNA of the CDR3: TGTGCCAGCTCACCGGGCCTGGGGCCCCTCTATGGCTACACCTTC. The full variable domain, in which reference TRBV18 and TRBJ1-2 provide the parts outside the CDR3, is NAGVMQNPRHLVRRRGQEARLRCSPMKGHSHVYWYRQLPEEGLKFMVYLQKENIIDESGMPKERFSAEFPKEGPSILRIQQVVRGDSAAYFCASSPGLGPLYGYTFGSGTRLTVV.

Only one count was recorded for this clone. The CDR3 nucleotides are TGCAGTGCTAGAGGACTATACGAGCAGTACTTC. It is translated as CSARGLYEQYF. The V gene is TRBV20-1, the J gene TRBJ2-7; D might be TRBD2 (5 bases). The germline V gene has CDR1 DFQATT and CDR2 SNEGSKA (reference sequence). Trimming cost V 1 base and J 4 bases, with 5 bases left between them. The CDR3 spans 11 residues.

This clone turned up a few times. The V gene is TRBV5-1, the J gene TRBJ2-5, with TRBD1 matching over 8 bases. After removal of 4 bases from V and 5 bases from J, the junction contained 4 bases not matched to a gene. The germline V gene has CDR1 SGHRS and CDR2 YFSETQ. CDR3 length: 13 residues. The CDR3 DNA reads TGCGCCAGCAGCGCTAACAGGGGGGAGACCCAGTACTTC. It codes for CASSANRGETQYF. The full variable domain, its missing parts supplied by reference TRBV5-1 and TRBJ2-5, is KAGVTQTPRYLIKTRGQQVTLSCSPISGHRSVSWYQQTPGQGLQFLFEYFSETQRNKGNFPGRFSGRQFSNSRSEMNVSTLELGDSALYLCASSANRGETQYFGPGTRLLVL.

The genes are TRBV6-5 and TRBJ1-1; D is possibly TRBD1 (6 bases). The CDR3 loop spans 13 amino acids. Per germline, CDR1 MNHEY and CDR2 SVGAGI. V dropped 6 bases and J dropped 4 bases, with 12 bases sitting between them. The CDR3 region is CASRRKGGTEAFF. CDR3 DNA sequence: TGTGCCAGCAGACGAAAAGGGGGCACTGAAGCTTTCTTT.

This clone was counted a few times. This sequence joins TRBV30 and TRBJ2-7; weak D call: TRBD2 (6 bases). CDR1 is GTSNPN, CDR2 SVGIG, per germline (reference sequence). Deletions cut 8 bases from V and 0 bases from J, with 17 bases between. The CDR3 contains 14 residues. The CDR3 DNA is TGTGCCGGCCGGGACTTTTCGGGCTCCTACGAGCAGTACTTC. This gives the protein CAGRDFSGSYEQYF.

V is TRBV7-9 and J is TRBJ2-3, with 7 bases identical to TRBD1. The germline V gene has CDR1 SEHNR and CDR2 FQNEAQ (reference sequence). This CDR3 spans 17 amino acids. The ends lost 5 bases at V and 4 bases at J; junction bases unmatched: 15. CDR3 region: CASSRSWDRRGPDTQYF. The CDR3 DNA follows: TGTGCCAGCAGCCGGTCTTGGGACAGACGAGGCCCAGATACGCAGTATTTT. Full variable domain (rest looked up from reference TRBV7-9 and TRBJ2-3): DTGVSQNPRHKITKRGQNVTFRCDPISEHNRLYWYRQTLGQGPEFLTYFQNEAQLEKSRLLSDRFSAERPKGSFSTLEIQRTEQGDSAMYLCASSRSWDRRGPDTQYFGPGTRLTVL.

This clone was counted a few times. J is TRBJ2-7 and V is TRBV19; D unresolved. The CDR3 loop spans 13 amino acids. Germline CDR1 LNHDA, CDR2 SQIVND (reference sequence). V lost 4 bases and J 5 bases, leaving 12 bases between the germline ends. In DNA form, the CDR3 reads TGTGCCAGTAGTACCTATCTGGGGAACGAGCAGTACTTC. Its protein is CASSTYLGNEQYF.

This chain uses TRBV6-1 with TRBJ2-1; 10 positions agree with TRBD2. CDR1 and CDR2 from the germline V gene are MNHNS and SASEGT. The ends lost 8 bases at V and 6 bases at J; junction bases unmatched: 7. The CDR3 covers 14 residues. The CDR3 region has the DNA TGTGCCAGCGGAGCGGCTAGCGGGAGCAATGAGCAGTTCTTC. It specifies CASGAASGSNEQFF.

This clone occurred a few times. This sample includes further DNA sequences coding for the same CDR3. The chain is built from TRBV7-2 and TRBJ2-4; TRBD1 aligns across 8 bases. Germline-derived CDR1 and CDR2 are SGHTA and FQGNSA. This CDR3 region has 14 residues. The V segment lost 5 bases and the J segment 6 bases; nucleotides outside the gene matches: 6. Written as DNA, the CDR3 is TGTGCCAGCAGCCCGGGACAGGCCCCAAACATTCAGTACTTC. Amino acid sequence: CASSPGQAPNIQYF.